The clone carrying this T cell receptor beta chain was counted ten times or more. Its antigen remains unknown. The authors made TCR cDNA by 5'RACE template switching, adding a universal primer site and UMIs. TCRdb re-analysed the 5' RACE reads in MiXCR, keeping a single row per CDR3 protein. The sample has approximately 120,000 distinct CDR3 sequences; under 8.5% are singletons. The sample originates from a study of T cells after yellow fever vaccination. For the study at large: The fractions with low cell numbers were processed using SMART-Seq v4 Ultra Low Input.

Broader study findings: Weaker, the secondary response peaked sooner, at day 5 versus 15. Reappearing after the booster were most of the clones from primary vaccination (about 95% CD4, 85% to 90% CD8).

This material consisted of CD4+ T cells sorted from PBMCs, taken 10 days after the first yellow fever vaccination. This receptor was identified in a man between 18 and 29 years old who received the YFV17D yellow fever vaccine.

The CDR3 DNA reads TGTGCCACCAGTGTCGACGGCTATGGCTACACCTTC. Translating it yields CATSVDGYGYTF. The chain links TRBV24-1 to TRBJ1-2; no definite D call. V lost 5 bases and J 4 bases, leaving 7 bases between the germline ends. From germline, CDR1 is KGHDR and CDR2 SFDVKD. The CDR3 contains 12 residues.